This T cell receptor beta chain was identified during a study of shared clonotypes between healthy human individuals. Germline V gene data show CDR1 as SGHVS and CDR2 as FNYEAQ. The V and J ends lost 4 bases and 0 bases respectively, with 21 bases between them. This CDR3 has 18 amino acids. About this clone: Its antigen is as yet unknown.

CD45RO-negative, CCR7-positively selected cells formed the naive CD8 fraction, excluding terminally differentiated effector memory CD45RA+ cells. Clones were read by immunoSEQ multiplex PCR, and TCRdb kept only the in-frame ones, dropping some. There are 800,000 to 950,000 clones in the sample; just over 95% occur only once, and around 0.25% lies in the top ten. Study-wide findings and caveats: Clonotypes not shared had lower generation probabilities than those common to all four donors. Several donors shared about 4.5% of their naive CD4 clonotypes.

Input material: naive CD8+ T cells sorted from blood. The chain is built from TRBV7-6 and TRBJ1-1; tentatively, D is TRBD1 (6 bases). The sequence was collected from a young man in good health. CDR3 sequence: CASSSPWASRGMNTEAFF. CDR3 nucleotides: TGTGCCAGCAGCTCCCCTTGGGCCAGCAGGGGAATGAACACTGAAGCTTTCTTT.